These T cell receptor beta chains were read from a single sample in a study of shared clonotypes between healthy human individuals. Clones were sequenced by immunoSEQ multiplex PCR, and TCRdb holds only the in-frame ones, with some missing. The table includes about 1,500,000 clones, 96% detected once. The specimen sequenced was naive CD4+ T cells sorted from blood. The receptors shown here come from a young man in good health. Each CDR3 is given with its conserved first and last residue. The D gene is left open where the match is weak. Rows may omit the clone size; those that give it use once, few, many or a size class.

d_call: TRBD2; j_call: TRBJ2-5; v_call: TRBV2; clone_size: -; cdr3_aa: CASSALAGVVTQYF; cdr3_nt: TGTGCCAGCAGCGCTCTAGCGGGAGTTGTGACCCAGTACTTC
d_call: -; j_call: TRBJ1-2; v_call: TRBV7-9; clone_size: -; cdr3_aa: CASSSGRLGGYTF; cdr3_nt: TGTGCCAGCAGCTCTGGACGGCTGGGGGGCTACACCTTC
d_call: TRBD1; j_call: TRBJ2-7; v_call: TRBV13; clone_size: -; cdr3_aa: CASSFTGVSSYEQYF; cdr3_nt: TGTGCCAGCAGCTTTACAGGGGTCAGCTCCTACGAGCAGTACTTC
d_call: -; j_call: TRBJ1-5; v_call: TRBV2; clone_size: -; cdr3_aa: CASSEQLPTVGNNQPQHF; cdr3_nt: TGTGCCAGCAGCGAACAACTACCGACAGTCGGCAATAATCAGCCCCAGCATTTT
d_call: TRBD2; j_call: TRBJ2-1; v_call: TRBV19; clone_size: -; cdr3_aa: CASISVPGGPSDEQFF; cdr3_nt: TGTGCCAGTATTTCGGTTCCGGGAGGGCCCTCCGATGAGCAGTTCTTC
d_call: TRBD2; j_call: TRBJ2-2; v_call: TRBV27; clone_size: -; cdr3_aa: CASSIPRLAGDTGELFF; cdr3_nt: TGTGCCAGCAGTATACCTCGACTAGCGGGAGACACCGGGGAGCTGTTTTTT
d_call: -; j_call: TRBJ2-1; v_call: TRBV10-2; clone_size: -; cdr3_aa: CASSLGAYNEQFF; cdr3_nt: TGCGCCAGCAGTCTGGGGGCTTACAATGAGCAGTTCTTC
d_call: TRBD1; j_call: TRBJ1-2; v_call: TRBV6-5; clone_size: once; cdr3_aa: CASSYSGQGPGYTF; cdr3_nt: TGTGCCAGCAGTTACTCGGGACAGGGACCTGGCTACACCTTC
d_call: TRBD1; j_call: TRBJ2-3; v_call: TRBV29-1; clone_size: -; cdr3_aa: CSVGLQGADTQYF; cdr3_nt: TGCAGCGTTGGTTTACAGGGGGCAGATACGCAGTATTTT
d_call: TRBD1; j_call: TRBJ2-7; v_call: TRBV6-5; clone_size: -; cdr3_aa: CASRETGTGPYEQYF; cdr3_nt: TGTGCCAGCAGAGAAACCGGGACAGGACCCTACGAGCAGTACTTC
d_call: TRBD1; j_call: TRBJ1-1; v_call: TRBV7-8; clone_size: -; cdr3_aa: CASSAPGQYLEAFF; cdr3_nt: TGTGCCAGCAGCGCCCCGGGACAGTACCTTGAAGCTTTCTTT
d_call: -; j_call: TRBJ2-5; v_call: TRBV7-8; clone_size: -; cdr3_aa: CASSHREGLETQYF; cdr3_nt: TGTGCCAGCAGTCACAGAGAAGGGCTGGAGACCCAGTACTTC
d_call: -; j_call: TRBJ2-7; v_call: TRBV7-9; clone_size: -; cdr3_aa: CASSFMGGRDSSYEQYF; cdr3_nt: TGTGCCAGCAGCTTTATGGGGGGCCGGGATAGTAGTTACGAGCAGTACTTC
d_call: TRBD2; j_call: TRBJ2-5; v_call: TRBV9; clone_size: -; cdr3_aa: CASSPSGRAWETQYF; cdr3_nt: TGTGCCAGCAGCCCTAGCGGGAGGGCCTGGGAGACCCAGTACTTC
d_call: -; j_call: TRBJ2-7; v_call: TRBV20-1; clone_size: -; cdr3_aa: CSAGQDEQYF; cdr3_nt: TGCAGTGCTGGCCAGGACGAGCAGTACTTC
d_call: -; j_call: TRBJ2-3; v_call: TRBV18; clone_size: -; cdr3_aa: CASSPLDTQYF; cdr3_nt: TGTGCCAGCTCACCTCTAGATACGCAGTATTTT
d_call: -; j_call: TRBJ2-1; v_call: TRBV27; clone_size: -; cdr3_aa: CASSSDNEQFF; cdr3_nt: TGTGCCAGCAGTTCGGACAATGAGCAGTTCTTC
d_call: -; j_call: TRBJ2-3; v_call: TRBV4-3; clone_size: -; cdr3_aa: CASSQAPSDTDTQYF; cdr3_nt: TGCGCCAGCAGCCAAGCTCCTAGCGACACAGATACGCAGTATTTT
d_call: TRBD1; j_call: TRBJ2-7; v_call: TRBV10-3; clone_size: -; cdr3_aa: CATRGQGAFHEQYF; cdr3_nt: TGTGCCACCAGGGGACAGGGGGCCTTCCACGAGCAGTACTTC
d_call: TRBD2; j_call: TRBJ2-3; v_call: TRBV6-5; clone_size: -; cdr3_aa: CASSYWATSGTDTQYF; cdr3_nt: TGTGCCAGCAGTTACTGGGCGACTAGCGGCACAGATACGCAGTATTTT